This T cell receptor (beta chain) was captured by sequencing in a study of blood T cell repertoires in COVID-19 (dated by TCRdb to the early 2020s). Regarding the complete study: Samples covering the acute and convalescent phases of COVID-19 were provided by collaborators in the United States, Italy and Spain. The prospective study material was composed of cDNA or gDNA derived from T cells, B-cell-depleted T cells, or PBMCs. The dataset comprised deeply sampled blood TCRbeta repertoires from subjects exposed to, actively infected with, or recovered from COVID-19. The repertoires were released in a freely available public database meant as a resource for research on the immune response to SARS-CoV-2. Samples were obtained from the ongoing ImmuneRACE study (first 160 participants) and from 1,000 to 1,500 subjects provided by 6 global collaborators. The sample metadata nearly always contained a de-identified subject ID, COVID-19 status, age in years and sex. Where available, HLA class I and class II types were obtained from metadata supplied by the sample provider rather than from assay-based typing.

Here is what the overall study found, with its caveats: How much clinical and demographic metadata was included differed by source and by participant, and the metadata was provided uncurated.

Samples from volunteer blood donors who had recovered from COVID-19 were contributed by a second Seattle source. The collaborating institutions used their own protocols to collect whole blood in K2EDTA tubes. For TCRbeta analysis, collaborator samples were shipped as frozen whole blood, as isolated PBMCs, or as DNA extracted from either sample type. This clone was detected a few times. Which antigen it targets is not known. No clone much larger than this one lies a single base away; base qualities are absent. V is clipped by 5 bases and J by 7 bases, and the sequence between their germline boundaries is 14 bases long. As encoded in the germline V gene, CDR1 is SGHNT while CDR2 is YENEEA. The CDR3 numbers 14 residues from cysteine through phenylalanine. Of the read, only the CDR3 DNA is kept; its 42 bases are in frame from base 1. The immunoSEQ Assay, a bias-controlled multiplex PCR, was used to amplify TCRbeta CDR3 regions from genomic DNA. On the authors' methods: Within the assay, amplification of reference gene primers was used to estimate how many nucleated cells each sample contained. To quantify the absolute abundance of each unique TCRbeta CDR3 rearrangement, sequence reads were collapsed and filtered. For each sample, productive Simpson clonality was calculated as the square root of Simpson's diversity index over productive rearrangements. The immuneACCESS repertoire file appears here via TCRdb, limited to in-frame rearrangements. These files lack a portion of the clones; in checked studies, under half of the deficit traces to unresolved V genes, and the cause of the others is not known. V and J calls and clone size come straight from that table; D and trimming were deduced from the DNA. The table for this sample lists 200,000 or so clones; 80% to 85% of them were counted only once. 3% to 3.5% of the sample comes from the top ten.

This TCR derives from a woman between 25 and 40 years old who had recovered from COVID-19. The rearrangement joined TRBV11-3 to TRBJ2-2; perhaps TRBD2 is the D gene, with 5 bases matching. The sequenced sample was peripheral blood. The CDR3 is CASSPRVEGGELFF. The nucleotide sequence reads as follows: TGTGCCAGCAGCCCCCGCGTAGAGGGCGGGGAGCTGTTTTTT.